This entry concerns a single T cell receptor (beta chain). The sample is drawn from a study of human CD8 memory T cell subsets. Preparation of the TCR beta libraries relied on UMI-labeled 5' RACE. TCRdb reanalyzed the 5' RACE reads and collapses them to one entry per CDR3 protein, without DNA. The sample data list over 8,000 distinct CDR3 sequences. The CDR3 runs to 16 residues. Looked up from germline, CDR1 is LGHNA and CDR2 is YSLEER. The chain links TRBV4-3 to TRBJ2-5; TCRdb proposes TRBD2, but this gene call is untestable without DNA. The origin of this receptor is a human donor in good health. Sequenced: CD8+ stem-like memory T cells (TSCM and TCM) sorted from PBMCs. The subset is: stem-like memory CD8 T cells (TSTEM), CCR7+ PD-1- TIGIT-. CDR3 sequence reads: CASSPGTSGSGETQYF.